This T cell receptor beta chain appears in the sequencing data of a study of blood T cell repertoires in COVID-19. On the study more broadly: From T cells, B-cell-depleted T cells, or PBMCs came the material, which was cDNA or gDNA.

The germline V and J ends were trimmed by 8 bases and 9 bases, with 17 bases remaining between them. The CDR3 is 13 residues long. Germline CDR1 is LNHDA and CDR2 is SQIVND (reference sequence). The data were produced by immunoSEQ multiplex PCR, yet TCRdb's version contains in-frame clones alone and is incomplete. The sample yields around 280,000 clones, approximately 86% seen once. The sequenced material came from peripheral blood. The source is a woman in her 30s who had recovered from COVID-19. The chain combines TRBV19 with TRBJ2-1, with D maybe TRBD2 (6 bases). CDR3 in DNA: TGTGCCAGTCACCTGGCGGGGTCCGGTGAGCAGTTCTTC. Protein product: CASHLAGSGEQFF.